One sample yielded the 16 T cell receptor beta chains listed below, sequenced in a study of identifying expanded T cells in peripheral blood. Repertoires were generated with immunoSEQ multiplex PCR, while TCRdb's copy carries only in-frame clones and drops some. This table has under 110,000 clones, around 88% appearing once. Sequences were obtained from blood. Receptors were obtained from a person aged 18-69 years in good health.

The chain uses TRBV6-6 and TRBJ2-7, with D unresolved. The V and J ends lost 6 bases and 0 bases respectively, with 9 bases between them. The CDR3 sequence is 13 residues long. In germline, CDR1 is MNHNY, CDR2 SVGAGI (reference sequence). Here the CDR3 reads CASREVGSYEQYF. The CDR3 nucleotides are TGTGCCAGCAGGGAAGTGGGCTCCTACGAGCAGTACTTC.

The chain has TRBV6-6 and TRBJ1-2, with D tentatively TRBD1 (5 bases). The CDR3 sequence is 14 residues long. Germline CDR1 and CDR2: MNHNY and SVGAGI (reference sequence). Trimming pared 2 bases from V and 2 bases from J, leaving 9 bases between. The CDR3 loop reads CASSYPGTNYGYTF. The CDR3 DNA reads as TGTGCCAGCAGTTACCCAGGGACGAACTATGGCTACACCTTC.

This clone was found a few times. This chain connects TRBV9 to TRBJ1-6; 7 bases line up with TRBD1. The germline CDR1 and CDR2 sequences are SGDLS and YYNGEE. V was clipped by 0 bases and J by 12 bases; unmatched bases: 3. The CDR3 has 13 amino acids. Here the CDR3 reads CASSVEGGRPLHF. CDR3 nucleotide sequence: TGTGCCAGCAGCGTAGAAGGGGGCCGACCCCTCCACTTT. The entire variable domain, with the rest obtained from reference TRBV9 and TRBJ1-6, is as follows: DSGVTQTPKHLITATGQRVTLRCSPRSGDLSVYWYQQSLDQGLQFLIQYYNGEERAKGNILERFSAQQFPDLHSELNLSSLELGDSALYFCASSVEGGRPLHFGNGTRLTVT.

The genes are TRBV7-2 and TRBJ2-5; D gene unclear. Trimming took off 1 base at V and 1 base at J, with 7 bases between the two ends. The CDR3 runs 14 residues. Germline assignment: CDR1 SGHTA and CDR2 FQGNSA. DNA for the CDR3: TGTGCCAGCAGCTTAGGGCCGTCCCAAGAGACCCAGTACTTC. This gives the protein CASSLGPSQETQYF.

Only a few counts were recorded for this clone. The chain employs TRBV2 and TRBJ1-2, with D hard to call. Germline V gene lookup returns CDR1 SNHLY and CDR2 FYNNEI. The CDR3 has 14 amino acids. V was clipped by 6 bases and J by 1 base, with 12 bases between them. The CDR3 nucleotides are TGTGCCAGCAGCGTCACTCAAGTTAACTATGGCTACACCTTC. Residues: CASSVTQVNYGYTF. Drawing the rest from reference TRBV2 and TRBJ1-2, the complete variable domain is EPEVTQTPSHQVTQMGQEVILRCVPISNHLYFYWYRQILGQKVEFLVSFYNNEISEKSEIFDDQFSVERPDGSNFTLKIRSTKLEDSAMYFCASSVTQVNYGYTFGSGTRLTVV.

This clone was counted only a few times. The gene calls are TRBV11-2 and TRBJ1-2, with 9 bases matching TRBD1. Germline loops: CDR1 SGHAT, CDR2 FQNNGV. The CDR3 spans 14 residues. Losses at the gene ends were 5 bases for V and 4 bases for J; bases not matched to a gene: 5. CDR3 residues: CASSQGQGLYGYTF. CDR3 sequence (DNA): TGTGCCAGCAGCCAGGGACAGGGTCTCTATGGCTACACCTTC.

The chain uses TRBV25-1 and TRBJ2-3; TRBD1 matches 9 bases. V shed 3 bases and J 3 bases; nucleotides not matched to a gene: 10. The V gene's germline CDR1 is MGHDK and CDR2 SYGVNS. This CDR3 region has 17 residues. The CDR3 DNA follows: TGTGCCAGCAGTGAGTCAATCGGGACAGGGTTTACAGATACGCAGTATTTT. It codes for CASSESIGTGFTDTQYF.

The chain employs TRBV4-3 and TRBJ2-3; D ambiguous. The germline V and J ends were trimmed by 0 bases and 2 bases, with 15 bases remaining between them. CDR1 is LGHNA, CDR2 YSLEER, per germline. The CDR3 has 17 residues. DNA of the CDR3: TGCGCCAGCAGCCAAGATCTCCCCCAGGAGCTCACAGATACGCAGTATTTT. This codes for CASSQDLPQELTDTQYF.

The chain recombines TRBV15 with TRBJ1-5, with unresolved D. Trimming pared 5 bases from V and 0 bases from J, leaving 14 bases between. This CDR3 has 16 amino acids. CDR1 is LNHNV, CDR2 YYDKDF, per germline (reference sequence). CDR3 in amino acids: CATSPNRGYSNQPQHF. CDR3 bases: TGTGCCACCAGCCCCAATCGAGGGTATAGCAATCAGCCCCAGCATTTT.

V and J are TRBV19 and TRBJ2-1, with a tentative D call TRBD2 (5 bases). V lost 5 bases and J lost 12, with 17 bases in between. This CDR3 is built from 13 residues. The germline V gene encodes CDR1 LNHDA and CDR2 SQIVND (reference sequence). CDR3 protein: CASSHDRSRGQFF. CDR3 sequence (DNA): TGTGCCAGTAGTCATGACCGGTCCCGGGGGCAGTTCTTC.

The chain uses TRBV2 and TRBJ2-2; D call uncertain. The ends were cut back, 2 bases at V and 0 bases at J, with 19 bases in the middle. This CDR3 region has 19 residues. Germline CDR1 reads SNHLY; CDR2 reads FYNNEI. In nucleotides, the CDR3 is TGTGCCAGCAGTGAATGGTCCTCAGGCAGTCTCGCGAACACCGGGGAGCTGTTTTTT. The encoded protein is CASSEWSSGSLANTGELFF.

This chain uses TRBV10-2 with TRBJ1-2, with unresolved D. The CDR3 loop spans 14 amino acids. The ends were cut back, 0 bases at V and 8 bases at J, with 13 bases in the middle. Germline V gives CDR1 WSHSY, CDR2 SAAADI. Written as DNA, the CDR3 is TGCGCCAGCAGTGAGTCGTACCGGACGGAGGGCTACACCTTC. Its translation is CASSESYRTEGYTF.

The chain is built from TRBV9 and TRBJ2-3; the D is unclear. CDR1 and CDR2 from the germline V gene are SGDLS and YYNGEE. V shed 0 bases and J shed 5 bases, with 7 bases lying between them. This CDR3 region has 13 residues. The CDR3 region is CASSVAVRDTQYF. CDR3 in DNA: TGTGCCAGCAGCGTAGCAGTTAGAGATACGCAGTATTTT.

The CDR3 DNA follows: TGTGCCAGCAGCCCCGGGACAATCGCGGATACGCAGTATTTT. Its translation is CASSPGTIADTQYF. The genes are TRBV7-2 and TRBJ2-3, with D tentatively TRBD1 (6 bases). Deletions cut 5 bases from V and 6 bases from J, with 15 bases between. Germline CDR1 is SGHTA and CDR2 is FQGNSA. This CDR3 has 14 amino acids.

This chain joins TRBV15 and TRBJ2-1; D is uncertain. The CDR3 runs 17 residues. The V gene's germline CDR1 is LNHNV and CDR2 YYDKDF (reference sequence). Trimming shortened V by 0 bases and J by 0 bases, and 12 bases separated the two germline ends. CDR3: CATSRERRLSSYNEQFF. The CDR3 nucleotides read TGTGCCACCAGCAGAGAGCGGCGCCTCAGCTCCTACAATGAGCAGTTCTTC.

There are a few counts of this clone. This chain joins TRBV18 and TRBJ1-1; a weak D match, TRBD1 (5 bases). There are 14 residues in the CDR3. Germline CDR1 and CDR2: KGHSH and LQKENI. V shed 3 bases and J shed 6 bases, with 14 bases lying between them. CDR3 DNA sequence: TGTGCCAGCTCACCGGGCAGGGATAATCCTGAAGCTTTCTTT. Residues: CASSPGRDNPEAFF.